This T cell receptor (beta chain) emerged from a study of shared clonotypes between healthy human individuals (TCRdb year 2020). With regard to the full study: A couple of women and a few men aged 18 to 49 years were included in the cohort. To increase sequencing depth and limit assay-specific biases, TCR repertoire library preparation and sequencing were carried out by different laboratories using diverse techniques. For each donor, three plates each were used for CD4 naive and CD4 memory, two plates were used for CD8 naive, and one plate was used for CD8 memory. To estimate repertoire size and how much clonotype sharing occurs between individuals, the study deeply sequenced the blood TCR repertoires of 5 or 6 healthy adults. Between about 0.9 and 8.9 billion PBMCs per donor were obtained by leukapheresis.

This clone was seen ten or more times. It has no known antigen specificity. No base qualities exist here, and no much larger clone lies one base off it. Other DNA sequences in this sample translate to the same CDR3. Via the germline V gene, CDR1 is MNHNS and CDR2 SASEGT. V and J are truncated by 7 bases and 0 bases respectively, leaving an intervening sequence of 10 bases. The CDR3 covers 15 residues, taking in both the cysteine and the phenylalanine. The sequence is cut down to CDR3 DNA, 45 bases in frame from base 1. TCR CDR3 regions were amplified from genomic DNA by multiplex PCR using the deep immunoSEQ assay. Genomic DNA extracted from each cell subset was distributed evenly over all wells of several immunoSEQ 96-well plates, and each plate served as one replicate. For sorted subsets, 200 to 250 ng of genomic DNA, equivalent to around 30,000 T cell genomes, went into each replicate PCR. Purified libraries were measured with a Qubit 3.0 fluorometer, size-checked on a Bioanalyzer 2100, and measured again with the KAPA Library Quantification kit. Every immunoSEQ 96-well plate was sequenced on a separate single-read 150-cycle Illumina NextSeq 550 flow cell. The paper's processing steps were these. Because the immunoSEQ output included only junctional sequences and no quality scores, the filtering could not be the same as the filtering used for full-length reads. To assign V/J genes and CDR3, sequences were annotated against IMGT germline references using PyIR, a Python wrapper for IgBLAST v1.9. Reads with weak V/J assignments (E-value above 1e-6), missing CDR3, stop codons, out-of-frame junctions, or ambiguous translated residues were removed. A V3J clonotype was defined by an identical inferred V gene, J gene, and CDR3 amino acid sequence. Percentage overlap between repertoires was computed as shared unique clonotypes divided by the size of the smaller repertoire. Richness of each repertoire was evaluated using RTK rarefaction, the Chao1 estimator, and Recon v2.1 estimates of unobserved clonotypes. OLGA was used to compute generation probabilities for all TCRbeta clonotypes that the gDNA method yielded from several donors. TCRdb limited this immuneACCESS table to in-frame rearrangements with V and J called. A share of clones is missing; checked studies link under half to unresolved V genes, and the rest is unexplained. The D gene and trimming were derived from the DNA, and the V and J assignments and clone size from that table. The sample contains hundreds of thousands of clones, around four fifths of them found a single time. Around 1.7% of the sample is held by the ten biggest clonotypes.

Findings and caveats that apply to the study as a whole: Because the study included a small number of donors, the genetic and exposure-history diversity represented was limited. Compared with non-shared clonotypes, clonotypes shared by all four sorted-subset donors had higher generation probabilities. Sharing across several donors was observed for approximately 5% of naive CD4, under 4% of naive CD8, 2.3% of memory CD4, and roughly 0.4% of memory CD8 clonotypes. Even with the large sequencing depth, rarefaction of the sorted-subset datasets indicated that sequencing was incomplete. Sampling was restricted to blood, and TCR repertoires in tissue are likely to differ from TCR repertoires in blood. Pairwise subsampling led to the expectation that sequencing depth would affect the degree of clonotype sharing among donors. Larger estimated clonotype richness was generally found for naive subsets than for memory subsets.

Healthy HIV-negative adults with no recently reported acute infections or vaccinations were included as donors. All donors were Caucasian adults living in Nashville, Tennessee, USA. CD4+ T cells were enriched by magnetic negative selection, after which naive cells were positively selected on CD45RA and the negative fraction was taken as the memory subset. After blood collection by leukapheresis, PBMCs were isolated using Ficoll-Histopaque density gradient centrifugation and then cryopreserved in the vapor phase of liquid nitrogen. Purity and quantity of every magnetically sorted T cell population were checked by analytical flow cytometry. Each sorted fraction had its genomic DNA isolated and then quantified by UV absorbance on a Nanodrop 2000c.

The chain is encoded by TRBV6-1 joined to TRBJ2-6, with the D segment identity uncertain. The sequence was obtained from a woman aged 25 to 39 in good health. The specimen sequenced was memory CD4+ T cells sorted from blood. The cell subset or site label for this specimen denotes: CD45RA-negative fraction. The DNA sequence reads TGTGCCAGCACCCAAGGGTACTCTGGGGCCAACGTCCTGACTTTC. This translates into CASTQGYSGANVLTF.